This is a list of T cell receptor beta chains from one sample in a study of blood T cell repertoires in COVID-19. The data were produced by immunoSEQ multiplex PCR, yet TCRdb's version contains in-frame clones alone and is incomplete. The sample includes under 95,000 clones, around 88% of them seen just once. Specimen: peripheral blood. Source of these receptors: a man in his 60s with acute or convalescent COVID-19. Each CDR3 is given with its conserved first and last residue. D genes are given only for firm matches. Rows may omit the clone size; those that give it use once, few, many or a size class.

>TRBJ2-2|TRBD2|TRBV4-3|.
CASSQVVSGGSNTGELFF
TGCGCCAGCAGCCAAGTTGTTAGCGGGGGGTCGAACACCGGGGAGCTGTTTTTT
>TRBJ1-2|TRBD1|TRBV9|.
CASSTPGTEYDGYTF
TGTGCCAGCAGCACCCCCGGGACAGAGTATGATGGCTACACCTTC
>TRBJ1-5|.|TRBV19|.
CASSTKGHRAGQPQHF
TGTGCCAGTAGTACCAAGGGCCACAGGGCGGGTCAGCCCCAGCATTTT
>TRBJ1-1|.|TRBV14|.
CASSQWTALNTEAFF
TGTGCCAGCAGCCAGTGGACAGCTCTGAACACTGAAGCTTTCTTT
>TRBJ2-3|TRBD1|TRBV5-4|.
CASSLRQGNTDTQYF
TGTGCCAGCTCCCTCAGACAGGGAAACACAGATACGCAGTATTTT
>TRBJ1-1|.|TRBV7-2|.
CASSFSAGGDTEAFF
TGTGCCAGCAGCTTCTCAGCGGGGGGCGACACTGAAGCTTTCTTT
>TRBJ2-5|TRBD1|TRBV24-1|few
CATSDSTGGKETQYF
TGTGCCACCAGTGATTCGACAGGGGGCAAAGAGACCCAGTACTTC
>TRBJ2-7|TRBD1|TRBV5-4|once
CASSLRDRGSYEQYF
TGTGCCAGCAGCCTCCGGGACAGGGGTTCCTACGAGCAGTACTTC
>TRBJ1-2|.|TRBV18|.
CASSPLRQDHYGYTF
TGTGCCAGCTCACCACTAAGACAGGATCACTATGGCTACACCTTC
>TRBJ2-1|.|TRBV7-2|.
CASSPGGGPWSEQFF
TGTGCCAGCAGCCCCGGGGGAGGACCCTGGAGTGAGCAGTTCTTC
>TRBJ2-3|TRBD2|TRBV2|.
CASTERGGPRDTQYF
TGTGCCAGCACAGAGCGGGGGGGCCCGAGAGATACGCAGTATTTT
>TRBJ1-1|.|TRBV7-8|.
CASSLADNMNTEAFF
TGTGCCAGCAGCTTAGCAGACAACATGAACACTGAAGCTTTCTTT
>TRBJ2-1|.|TRBV21-1|.
CASSPAAGGDNEQFF
TGTGCCAGCAGCCCCGCAGCGGGGGGGGACAATGAGCAGTTCTTC
>TRBJ1-1|.|TRBV29-1|.
CSAGQTRGTEAFF
TGCAGCGCAGGACAGACCCGTGGGACTGAAGCTTTCTTT
>TRBJ2-5|TRBD1|TRBV27|.
CASSFGTGGLETQYF
TGTGCCAGCAGTTTCGGGACAGGGGGATTGGAGACCCAGTACTTC
>TRBJ1-1|TRBD1|TRBV6-2/TRBV6-3|.
CASSSPGTGFGGTEAFF
TGTGCCAGCAGTTCCCCCGGGACAGGGTTTGGCGGCACTGAAGCTTTCTTT
>TRBJ2-5|TRBD2|TRBV18|.
CASSPRLAMETQYF
TGTGCCAGCTCACCAAGACTAGCGATGGAGACCCAGTACTTC
>TRBJ1-3|TRBD1|TRBV11-2|.
CASRQGPGNTIYF
TGTGCCAGCAGACAGGGGCCTGGAAACACCATATATTTT